A single sample gave rise to the 31 T cell receptor beta chains below, sequenced in a study of OX40 agonist ivuxolimab in advanced cancers. The data were produced by immunoSEQ multiplex PCR, yet TCRdb's version contains in-frame clones alone and is incomplete. Of 70,000 or so clones listed, more than 70% are singletons. Sequenced material: CD4+ or CD8+ T cells sorted from blood, taken in a trial of the OX40 agonist ivuxolimab. These receptors originate from an adult with an advanced solid tumor such as melanoma, head and neck, liver or kidney cancer.

The CDR3 DNA reads as TGTGCCAGCAGCTTAGATCAACTAGCGGGAAGGGAGCAGTACTTC. This translates into CASSLDQLAGREQYF. This chain links TRBV11-2 with TRBJ2-7; 10 bases line up with TRBD2. The CDR3 totals 15 residues. Germline CDR1 and CDR2: SGHAT and FQNNGV. V trimming: 0 bases; J trimming: 7 bases; junction bases outside the gene matches: 6.

V usage is TRBV27 and J usage is TRBJ2-2; D is tentatively TRBD1 or TRBD2 (5 bases each). V shed 4 bases and J shed 6 bases, with 21 bases lying between them. Per germline, CDR1 MNHEY and CDR2 SMNVEV (reference sequence). The CDR3 covers 17 residues. This chain's CDR3 is CASSSSPSPRGAGELFF. CDR3 in DNA: TGTGCCAGCAGTTCTTCCCCGAGCCCGAGAGGGGCCGGGGAGCTGTTTTTT.

This clone showed up just a few times. J is TRBJ2-3 and V is TRBV7-2, with 7 bases identical to TRBD2. This CDR3 region has 16 residues. The V gene end was trimmed by 4 bases and the J gene end by 4 bases; junction bases not matched to a gene: 11. Germline-derived CDR1 and CDR2 are SGHTA and FQGNSA. CDR3 in DNA: TGTGCCAGCAGCTCCACCGGTGCGGGAGTGGCAGATACGCAGTATTTT. Protein sequence: CASSSTGAGVADTQYF. Full variable domain (outside the CDR3, taken from reference TRBV7-2 and TRBJ2-3): GAGVSQSPSNKVTEKGKDVELRCDPISGHTALYWYRQSLGQGLEFLIYFQGNSAPDKSGLPSDRFSAERTGGSVSTLTIQRTQQEDSAVYLCASSSTGAGVADTQYFGPGTRLTVL.

V and J are TRBV5-1 and TRBJ1-4; the D is unclear. This CDR3 is 14 amino acids long. V dropped 6 bases and J dropped 4 bases, with 13 bases sitting between them. The germline V gene encodes CDR1 SGHRS and CDR2 YFSETQ. The CDR3 is CASKGVGFNEKLFF. The DNA of the CDR3 is TGCGCCAGCAAGGGAGTGGGGTTTAATGAAAAACTGTTTTTT.

V gene TRBV7-8 combines with J gene TRBJ2-1; D unresolved. Trimming shortened V by 6 bases and J by 6 bases, and 12 bases separated the two germline ends. Per the germline V gene, CDR1 is SGHVS and CDR2 is FQNEAQ. This CDR3 is 13 amino acids long. CDR3 in amino acids: CASSSLNTNEQFF. CDR3 bases: TGTGCCAGCAGTTCCCTCAATACCAATGAGCAGTTCTTC.

The rearrangement uses TRBV11-2 and TRBJ2-5; D is undetermined. Germline V gives CDR1 SGHAT, CDR2 FQNNGV. The CDR3 is made up of 12 amino acids. Between the trimmed V and J ends, which lost 3 bases and 5 bases, there was a span of 7 bases. The CDR3 protein is CASSLYQETQYF. CDR3 nucleotide sequence: TGTGCCAGCAGCTTGTATCAGGAGACCCAGTACTTC.

The rearrangement joins TRBV27 to TRBJ2-3, with D unclear. The V and J ends lost 7 bases and 1 base respectively, with 9 bases between them. Per the germline V gene, CDR1 is MNHEY and CDR2 is SMNVEV (reference sequence). CDR3 length equals 13 residues. The CDR3 bases are TGTGCCAGCACAGAGGCGGGCACAGATACGCAGTATTTT. Its protein is CASTEAGTDTQYF.

This clone was seen a single time. The chain combines TRBV19 with TRBJ2-3, with D possibly TRBD1 on 6 matching bases. V was pared by 4 bases and J by 1 base, with 9 bases between. The CDR3 covers 14 residues. CDR1 is LNHDA and CDR2 is SQIVND in the germline V gene (reference sequence). CDR3 DNA sequence: TGTGCCAGTAGTACCCGACAGGGCACAGATACGCAGTATTTT. The encoded protein is CASSTRQGTDTQYF.

V and J are TRBV2 and TRBJ2-7; no firm D call. Germline V CDR1 and CDR2: SNHLY, FYNNEI. CDR3 size: 14 residues. Trimming stripped 7 bases from V and 2 bases from J, with 15 bases between. The CDR3 DNA reads TGTGCCAGCATGAGAAGAGGCGGACCCTACGAGCAGTACTTC. Its protein is CASMRRGGPYEQYF. Drawing the rest from reference TRBV2 and TRBJ2-7, the complete variable domain is EPEVTQTPSHQVTQMGQEVILRCVPISNHLYFYWYRQILGQKVEFLVSFYNNEISEKSEIFDDQFSVERPDGSNFTLKIRSTKLEDSAMYFCASMRRGGPYEQYFGPGTRLTVT.

In its sample, this clone was seen a few times. The rearrangement uses TRBV2 and TRBJ1-5; D uncertain. V lost 0 bases and J 11 bases, leaving 5 bases between the germline ends. The length of the CDR3 is 11 residues. Germline-derived CDR1 and CDR2 are SNHLY and FYNNEI. The DNA of the CDR3 is TGTGCCAGCAGTGAAGCATCAGCCCAGCATTTT. Translated: CASSEASAQHF.

This clone turned up a few times. The V gene is TRBV5-1, the J gene TRBJ1-3; D unresolved. V dropped 4 bases and J dropped 0 bases, with 8 bases sitting between them. Germline V lookup: CDR1 SGHRS, CDR2 YFSETQ. This CDR3 has 14 amino acids. The CDR3 loop reads CASSLNLSGNTIYF. CDR3 nucleotide sequence: TGCGCCAGCAGCCTGAATCTCTCTGGAAACACCATATATTTT.

The chain combines TRBV6-1 with TRBJ1-3; weak D call: TRBD1 (5 bases). The length of the CDR3 is 14 residues. Germline V gene data show CDR1 as MNHNS and CDR2 as SASEGT. V was shortened by 1 base and J by 1 base, with 5 bases between the two germline ends. This CDR3 is CASSEEGSGNTIYF. CDR3 coding DNA: TGTGCCAGCAGTGAAGAGGGGTCTGGAAACACCATATATTTT.

This clone was seen a handful of times. The rearrangement links TRBV9 to TRBJ2-1; no firm D call. V dropped 0 bases and J dropped 5 bases, with 15 bases sitting between them. The CDR3 has 16 residues. Germline CDR1 is SGDLS and CDR2 is YYNGEE. The chain's CDR3 is CASSVASLVGNNEQFF. CDR3 coding DNA: TGTGCCAGCAGCGTAGCTTCGCTAGTTGGAAACAATGAGCAGTTCTTC.

V gene TRBV2 combines with J gene TRBJ1-1; D is uncertain. Germline-derived CDR1 and CDR2 are SNHLY and FYNNEI. V was pared by 6 bases and J by 11 bases, with 16 bases between. The CDR3 contains 12 residues. CDR3 residues: CASRGLPGDAFF. The CDR3 region has the DNA TGTGCCAGCAGGGGTCTACCAGGTGACGCTTTCTTT. The variable domain in full, completed from reference TRBV2 and TRBJ1-1, reads EPEVTQTPSHQVTQMGQEVILRCVPISNHLYFYWYRQILGQKVEFLVSFYNNEISEKSEIFDDQFSVERPDGSNFTLKIRSTKLEDSAMYFCASRGLPGDAFFGQGTRLTVV.

The rearrangement links TRBV5-1 to TRBJ2-3, with 8 bases matching TRBD2. This CDR3 comprises 19 residues. V lost 1 base and J lost 0; bases outside the gene matches: 13. Germline V gene data show CDR1 as SGHRS and CDR2 as YFSETQ. CDR3 DNA sequence: TGCGCCAGCAGCTTGATGGTGGTTTCCGGGGGGGTGAGCACAGATACGCAGTATTTT. This sequence encodes CASSLMVVSGGVSTDTQYF.

This clone showed up just a few times. The chain combines TRBV14 with TRBJ1-1; D is uncertain. The CDR3 sequence is 12 residues long. Trimming took off 1 base at V and 5 bases at J, with 5 bases between the two ends. Germline-derived CDR1 and CDR2 are SGHDN and FVKESK. The chain's CDR3 is CASSQGWTEAFF. The DNA of the CDR3 is TGTGCCAGCAGCCAAGGATGGACTGAAGCTTTCTTT.

This chain links TRBV6-5 with TRBJ1-3; D is unresolved. Germline CDR1 is MNHEY and CDR2 is SVGAGI. This CDR3 is 11 amino acids long. Trimming took 8 bases from V and 3 from J, leaving 5 bases between them. CDR3 sequence: CASGIGNTIYF. Written as DNA, the CDR3 is TGTGCCAGCGGAATTGGAAACACCATATATTTT.

The rearrangement uses TRBV6-1 and TRBJ1-2; tentatively, D is TRBD1 (5 bases). V lost 4 bases and J lost 8, with 17 bases in between. Per the germline V gene, CDR1 is MNHNS and CDR2 is SASEGT. The CDR3 runs to 14 residues. Here the CDR3 DNA reads TGTGCCAGCAGTGGTGACACTGGACAAGGGGGCTACACCTTC. Protein product: CASSGDTGQGGYTF.

This clone was found once. The chain carries TRBV28 and TRBJ1-2; maybe TRBD1 (5 bases). Trimming took off 3 bases at V and 6 bases at J, with 14 bases between the two ends. The CDR3 is 14 residues long. The germline V gene has CDR1 MDHEN and CDR2 SYDVKM. Here the CDR3 reads CASSLRGPRDGYTF. The CDR3 region has the DNA TGTGCCAGCAGTTTGAGGGGTCCCAGGGATGGCTACACCTTC.

The V gene is TRBV7-6, the J gene TRBJ2-1; 7 nucleotides line up with TRBD2. The CDR3 totals 15 residues. Germline V gene sequence: CDR1 SGHVS, CDR2 FNYEAQ. J gave up 8 bases and V 7 bases, and 14 bases lay outside the gene matches. Here the CDR3 DNA reads TGTGCCAGCATCCTTACTACTAGCAGCGGGGATGAGCAGTTCTTC. Its protein is CASILTTSSGDEQFF.

V gene TRBV30 combines with J gene TRBJ1-6; weak D call: TRBD1 (5 bases). The CDR3 sequence is 14 residues long. CDR1 is GTSNPN and CDR2 is SVGIG in the germline V gene (reference sequence). Trimming shortened V by 2 bases and J by 7 bases, and 12 bases separated the two germline ends. CDR3 loop: CAWSREGRNSPLHF. The CDR3 coding sequence is TGTGCCTGGAGTCGAGAGGGGCGAAATTCACCCCTCCACTTT.

The chain couples TRBV4-2 to TRBJ1-1; D gene ambiguous. CDR1 is LGHNA and CDR2 is YNFKEQ in the germline V gene. This CDR3 has 14 residues. The V end was cut by 0 bases, the J end by 4 bases, with 9 bases between. The CDR3 here is CASSQDGVGTEAFF. The CDR3 bases are TGTGCCAGCAGCCAAGACGGGGTAGGCACTGAAGCTTTCTTT.

The CDR3 protein is CASSKRGAAVLEQYF. CDR3 in DNA: TGTGCCAGCTCGAAACGTGGTGCGGCGGTATTGGAGCAGTACTTC. The chain is built from TRBV28 and TRBJ2-7; no firm D call. This CDR3 region has 15 residues. Germline loops: CDR1 MDHEN, CDR2 SYDVKM. Trimming shortened V by 8 bases and J by 7 bases, and 24 bases separated the two germline ends.

J is TRBJ2-7 and V is TRBV7-9, with a weak D call TRBD2 (6 bases). Looked up from germline, CDR1 is SEHNR and CDR2 is FQNEAQ (reference sequence). CDR3 length: 14 residues. Trimming shortened V by 2 bases and J by 3 bases, and 11 bases separated the two germline ends. The CDR3 sequence is CASSLTRDFYEQYF. The CDR3 coding sequence is TGTGCCAGCAGCTTAACCCGGGACTTCTACGAGCAGTACTTC. Full variable domain (missing parts from reference TRBV7-9 and TRBJ2-7): DTGVSQNPRHKITKRGQNVTFRCDPISEHNRLYWYRQTLGQGPEFLTYFQNEAQLEKSRLLSDRFSAERPKGSFSTLEIQRTEQGDSAMYLCASSLTRDFYEQYFGPGTRLTVT.

This CDR3 reads CASSLVWKSSYNEQFF. In DNA, the CDR3 is TGTGCCAGCAGCTTGGTCTGGAAAAGCTCCTACAATGAGCAGTTCTTC. The chain links TRBV5-6 to TRBJ2-1; D is unclear. Germline assignment: CDR1 SGHDT and CDR2 YYEEEE. The CDR3 consists of 16 residues. V was trimmed by 0 bases and J by 0 bases, leaving 10 bases between them.

The chain carries TRBV5-6 and TRBJ2-3; D assignment may be TRBD1 or TRBD2 (6 bases each). CDR3 length: 17 residues. V was clipped by 1 base and J by 1 base, with 16 bases between them. Germline CDR1 and CDR2: SGHDT and YYEEEE. In DNA, the CDR3 is TGTGCCAGCAGCTTGCGTACGGGGGCGAGGGGCACAGATACGCAGTATTTT. Protein product: CASSLRTGARGTDTQYF. The whole variable domain, filled in from reference TRBV5-6 and TRBJ2-3, reads DAGVTQSPTHLIKTRGQQVTLRCSPKSGHDTVSWYQQALGQGPQFIFQYYEEEERQRGNFPDRFSGHQFPNYSSELNVNALLLGDSALYLCASSLRTGARGTDTQYFGPGTRLTVL.

The V gene is TRBV19, the J gene TRBJ2-1; the match to TRBD1 covers 7 bases. CDR1 and CDR2 (germline): LNHDA, SQIVND (reference sequence). The CDR3 spans 13 residues. V lost 5 bases to trimming and J lost 5 bases; unmatched junction nucleotides: 3. CDR3 sequence reads: CASSSGQDNEQFF. Here the CDR3 DNA reads TGTGCCAGTAGTTCTGGACAGGACAATGAGCAGTTCTTC.

This clone has a single count. This sequence joins TRBV5-1 and TRBJ2-6, with TRBD1 as a possible D gene (5 bases). Looked up from germline, CDR1 is SGHRS and CDR2 is YFSETQ. The CDR3 has 19 residues. V was shortened by 3 bases and J by 0 bases, with 19 bases between the two germline ends. The CDR3 spells CASSSNPGQAPSGANVLTF. In DNA, the CDR3 is TGCGCCAGCAGCTCCAACCCCGGACAAGCGCCCTCTGGGGCCAACGTCCTGACTTTC.

The J gene is TRBJ1-1, the V gene TRBV19, with D uncertain. Germline V gives CDR1 LNHDA, CDR2 SQIVND (reference sequence). V lost 7 bases, J lost 3 bases, and 12 bases lay in between. The CDR3 runs to 13 residues. CDR3 sequence reads: CASNEGWDTEAFF. In DNA, the CDR3 is TGTGCCAGTAATGAGGGATGGGACACTGAAGCTTTCTTT.

This sequence joins TRBV28 and TRBJ2-7; TRBD1 matches at 11 bases. The CDR3 has 15 residues. Trimming at V came to 5 bases and at J to 5 bases, leaving 8 bases not matched to a gene. Germline V gives CDR1 MDHEN, CDR2 SYDVKM. CDR3 nucleotides: TGTGCCAGCAGTCCGGCCGGGACAGGGGGGAACGAGCAGTACTTC. Protein: CASSPAGTGGNEQYF.

As DNA, the CDR3 is TGTGCCTGGAGTGTAGGGAGACTAGCCCAAGAGACCCAGTACTTC. The encoded protein is CAWSVGRLAQETQYF. J is TRBJ2-5 and V is TRBV30; 7 nucleotides align to TRBD2. CDR1 GTSNPN and CDR2 SVGIG come from the germline V gene (reference sequence). V lost 0 bases and J lost 1; bases outside the gene matches: 5. The CDR3 contains 15 residues.